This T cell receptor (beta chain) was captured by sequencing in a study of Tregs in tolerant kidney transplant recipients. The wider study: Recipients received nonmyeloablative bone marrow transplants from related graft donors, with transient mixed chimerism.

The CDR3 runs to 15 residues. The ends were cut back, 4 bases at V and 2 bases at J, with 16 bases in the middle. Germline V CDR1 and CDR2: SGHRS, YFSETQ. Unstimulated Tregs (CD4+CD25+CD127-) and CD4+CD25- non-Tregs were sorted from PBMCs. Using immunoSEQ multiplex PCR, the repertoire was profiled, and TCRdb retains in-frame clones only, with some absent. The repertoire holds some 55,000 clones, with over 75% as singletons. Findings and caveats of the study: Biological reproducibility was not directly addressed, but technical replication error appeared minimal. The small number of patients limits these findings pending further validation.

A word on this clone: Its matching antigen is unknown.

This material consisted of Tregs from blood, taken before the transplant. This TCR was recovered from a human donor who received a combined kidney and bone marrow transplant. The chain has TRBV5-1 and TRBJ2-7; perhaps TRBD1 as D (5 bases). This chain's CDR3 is CASSPGDSNAYEQYF. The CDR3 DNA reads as TGCGCCAGCAGCCCGGGTGACAGCAACGCCTACGAGCAGTACTTC.